The 10 T cell receptor beta chains below all came from one sample that was sequenced in a study of cytomegalovirus exposure and HLA in healthy donors. Use of 60 Vbeta and 13 Jbeta primers characterized the PCR. Clones were sequenced by immunoSEQ multiplex PCR, and TCRdb holds only the in-frame ones, with some missing. The sample carries roughly 200,000 clones, 55% to 75% recorded once. Sequenced material: PBMCs. Every receptor here comes from a man aged 35-49 years in good health and CMV-seropositive.

The V and J genes are TRBV21-1 and TRBJ1-6; the DNA was not used to check the table's D call, TRBD1. TRBV21-1 is a pseudogene. The CDR3 extends over 16 amino acids. The CDR3 region is CASSKDRVGLNSPLHF. The CDR3 coding sequence is TGTGCCAGCAGCAAAGACCGGGTGGGGCTCAATTCACCCCTCCACTTT.

The V call is TRBV5-1, the J call TRBJ2-2; D might be TRBD1 (6 bases). This CDR3 region has 14 residues. Germline CDR1 SGHRS, CDR2 YFSETQ. V was trimmed by 4 bases and J by 6 bases, leaving 13 bases between them. The CDR3 DNA is TGCGCCAGCAGCGAAGGACAGACAGCCGGGGAGCTGTTTTTT. Protein product: CASSEGQTAGELFF.

The chain recombines TRBV5-1 with TRBJ2-1; TRBD1 aligns across 8 bases. The CDR3 covers 14 residues. In germline, CDR1 is SGHRS, CDR2 YFSETQ. V lost 6 bases and J lost 3; bases outside the gene matches: 5. CDR3 residues: CASTGQGLYNEQFF. CDR3 coding DNA: TGCGCCAGCACCGGACAGGGTCTCTACAATGAGCAGTTCTTC.

This clone was observed once. The rearrangement joins TRBV4-1 to TRBJ2-7, with D tentatively TRBD2 (6 bases). CDR1 and CDR2 from the germline V gene are MGHRA and YSYEKL. The CDR3 length is 15 residues. Trimming took off 6 bases at V and 0 bases at J, with 15 bases between the two ends. In DNA form, the CDR3 reads TGCGCCAGCAGACCCAGCGGGTTTAGCTCCTACGAGCAGTACTTC. Amino acid sequence: CASRPSGFSSYEQYF.

This clone was detected only once. The gene calls are TRBV5-1 and TRBJ2-3; D uncertain. The CDR3 runs to 14 residues. Germline V CDR1 and CDR2: SGHRS, YFSETQ. V was clipped by 1 base and J by 3 bases, with 9 bases between them. CDR3 DNA sequence: TGCGCCAGCAGCTTGCTACAGCAAACAGATACGCAGTATTTT. This sequence encodes CASSLLQQTDTQYF.

The chain recombines TRBV9 with TRBJ1-1, with 8 nucleotides matching TRBD1. Per the germline V gene, CDR1 is SGDLS and CDR2 is YYNGEE. Unmatched junction bases numbered 5, after V lost 1 base and J lost 3 bases. This CDR3 is built from 15 residues. DNA of the CDR3: TGTGCCAGCAGCGTAAGCCCGGACAGGGACACTGAAGCTTTCTTT. Translated, it gives CASSVSPDRDTEAFF.

This chain uses TRBV20-1 with TRBJ2-7; possibly TRBD1 for D (6 bases). This CDR3 has 11 amino acids. CDR1 and CDR2 (germline): DFQATT, SNEGSKA (reference sequence). The V end lost 5 bases, the J end lost 5 bases, and 10 bases lay between the germline ends. CDR3: CSALQGHEQYF. For the CDR3, the DNA is TGCAGTGCTTTGCAGGGGCACGAGCAGTACTTC.

The chain recombines TRBV4-1 with TRBJ2-6, with TRBD2 as a possible D gene (5 bases). The CDR3 totals 19 residues. CDR1 and CDR2 (germline): MGHRA, YSYEKL. V lost 1 base and J lost 0, with 16 bases in between. Here the CDR3 reads CASSQGAGIAPSGANVLTF. CDR3 nucleotide sequence: TGCGCCAGCAGCCAAGGAGCCGGGATCGCCCCCTCTGGGGCCAACGTCCTGACTTTC.

The table lists this clone with a few counts. The J gene is TRBJ1-2, the V gene TRBV6-1; TRBD1 matches 9 bases. CDR1 and CDR2 from the germline V gene are MNHNS and SASEGT. The CDR3 has 14 residues. V gave up 6 bases and J gave up 4 bases; unmatched junction bases: 6. The chain's CDR3 is CASRTTGGGYGYTF. Here the CDR3 DNA reads TGTGCCAGCAGGACAACAGGGGGCGGCTATGGCTACACCTTC.

The chain uses TRBV18 and TRBJ1-3, with unresolved D. The germline V gene has CDR1 KGHSH and CDR2 LQKENI. The V and J ends lost 2 bases and 1 base respectively, with 9 bases between them. The CDR3 has 15 residues. CDR3 region: CASSPFSVSGNTIYF. CDR3 DNA sequence: TGTGCCAGCTCACCATTCTCAGTGTCTGGAAACACCATATATTTT.